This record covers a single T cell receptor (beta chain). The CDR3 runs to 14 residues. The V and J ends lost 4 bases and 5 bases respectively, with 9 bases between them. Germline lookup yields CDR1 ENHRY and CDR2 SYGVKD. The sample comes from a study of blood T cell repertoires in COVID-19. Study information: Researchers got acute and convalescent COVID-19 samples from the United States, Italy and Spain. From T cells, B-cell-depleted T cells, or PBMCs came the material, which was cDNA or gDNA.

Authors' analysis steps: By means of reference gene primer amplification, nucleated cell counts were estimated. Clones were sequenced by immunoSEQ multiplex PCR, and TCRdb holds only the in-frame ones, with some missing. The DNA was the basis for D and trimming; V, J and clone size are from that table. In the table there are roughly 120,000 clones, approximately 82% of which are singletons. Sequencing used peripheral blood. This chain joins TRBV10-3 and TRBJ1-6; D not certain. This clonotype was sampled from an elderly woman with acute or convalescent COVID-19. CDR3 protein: CAISVGQNNSPLHF. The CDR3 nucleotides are TGTGCCATCAGTGTTGGGCAGAATAATTCACCCCTCCACTTT.